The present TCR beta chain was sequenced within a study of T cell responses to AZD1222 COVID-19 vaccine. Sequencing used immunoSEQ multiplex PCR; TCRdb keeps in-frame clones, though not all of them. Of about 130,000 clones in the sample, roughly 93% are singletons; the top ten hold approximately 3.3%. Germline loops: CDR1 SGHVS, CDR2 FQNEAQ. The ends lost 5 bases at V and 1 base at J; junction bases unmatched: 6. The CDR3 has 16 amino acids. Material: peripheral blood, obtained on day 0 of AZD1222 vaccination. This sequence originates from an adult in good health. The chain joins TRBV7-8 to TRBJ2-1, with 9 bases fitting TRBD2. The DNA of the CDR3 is TGTGCCAGCAGCCTACTAGCGGGCCGATCCTACAATGAGCAGTTCTTC. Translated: CASSLLAGRSYNEQFF.